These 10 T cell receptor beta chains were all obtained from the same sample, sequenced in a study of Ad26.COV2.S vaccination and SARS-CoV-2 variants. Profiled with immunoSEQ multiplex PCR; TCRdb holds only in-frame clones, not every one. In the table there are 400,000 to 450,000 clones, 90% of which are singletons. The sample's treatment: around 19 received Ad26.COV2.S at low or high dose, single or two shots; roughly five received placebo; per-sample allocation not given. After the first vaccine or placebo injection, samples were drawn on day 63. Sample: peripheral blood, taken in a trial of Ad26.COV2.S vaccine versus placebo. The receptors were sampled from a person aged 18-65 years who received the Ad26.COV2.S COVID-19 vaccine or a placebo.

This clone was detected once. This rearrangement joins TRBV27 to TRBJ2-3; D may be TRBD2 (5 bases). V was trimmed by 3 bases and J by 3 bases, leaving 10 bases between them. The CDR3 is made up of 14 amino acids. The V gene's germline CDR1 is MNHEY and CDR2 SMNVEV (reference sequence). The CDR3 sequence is CASSFARTTDTQYF. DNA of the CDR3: TGTGCCAGCAGTTTCGCCCGGACTACAGATACGCAGTATTTT.

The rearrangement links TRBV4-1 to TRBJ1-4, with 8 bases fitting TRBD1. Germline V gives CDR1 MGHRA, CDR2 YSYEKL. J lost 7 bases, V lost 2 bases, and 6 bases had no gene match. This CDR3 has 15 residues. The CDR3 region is CASSQNTGGREKLFF. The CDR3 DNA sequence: TGCGCCAGCAGCCAAAATACAGGGGGGCGTGAAAAACTGTTTTTT.

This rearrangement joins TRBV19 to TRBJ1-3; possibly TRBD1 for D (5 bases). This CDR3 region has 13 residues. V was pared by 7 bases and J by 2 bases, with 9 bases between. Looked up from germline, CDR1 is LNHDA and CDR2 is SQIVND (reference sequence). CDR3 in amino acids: CASKSGPGNTIYF. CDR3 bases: TGTGCCAGTAAGTCAGGGCCTGGAAACACCATATATTTT. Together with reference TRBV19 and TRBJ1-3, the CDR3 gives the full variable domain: DGGITQSPKYLFRKEGQNVTLSCEQNLNHDAMYWYRQDPGQGLRLIYYSQIVNDFQKGDIAEGYSVSREKKESFPLTVTSAQKNPTAFYLCASKSGPGNTIYFGEGSWLTVV.

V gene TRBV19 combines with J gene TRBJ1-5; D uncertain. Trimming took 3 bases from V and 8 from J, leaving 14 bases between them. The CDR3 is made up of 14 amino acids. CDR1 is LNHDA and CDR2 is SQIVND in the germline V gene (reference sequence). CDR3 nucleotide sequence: TGTGCCAGTAGTATTGCCGGGAAGGAAAAGCCCCAGCATTTT. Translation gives CASSIAGKEKPQHF.

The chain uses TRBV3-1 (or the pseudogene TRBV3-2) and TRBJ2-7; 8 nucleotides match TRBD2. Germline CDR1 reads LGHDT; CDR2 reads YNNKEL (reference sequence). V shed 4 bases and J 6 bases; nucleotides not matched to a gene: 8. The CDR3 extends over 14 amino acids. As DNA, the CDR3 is TGTGCCAGCAGCCGACTAGCGCGGGAACCCGAGCAGTACTTC. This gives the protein CASSRLAREPEQYF.

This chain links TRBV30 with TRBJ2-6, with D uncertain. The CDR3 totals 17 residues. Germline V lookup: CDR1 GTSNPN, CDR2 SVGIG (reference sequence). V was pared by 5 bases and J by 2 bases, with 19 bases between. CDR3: CAWHAPALETGANVLTF. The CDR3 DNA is TGTGCCTGGCACGCCCCGGCACTTGAGACTGGGGCCAACGTCCTGACTTTC. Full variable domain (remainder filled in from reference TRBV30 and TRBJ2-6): SQTIHQWPATLVQPVGSPLSLECTVEGTSNPNLYWYRQAAGRGLQLLFYSVGIGQISSEVPQNLSASRPQDRQFILSSKKLLLSDSGFYLCAWHAPALETGANVLTFGAGSRLTVL.

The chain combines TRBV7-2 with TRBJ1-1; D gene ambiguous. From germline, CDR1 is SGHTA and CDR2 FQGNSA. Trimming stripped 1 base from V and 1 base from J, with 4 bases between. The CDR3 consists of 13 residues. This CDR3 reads CASSLEQNTEAFF. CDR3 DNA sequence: TGTGCCAGCAGCTTAGAACAGAACACTGAAGCTTTCTTT.

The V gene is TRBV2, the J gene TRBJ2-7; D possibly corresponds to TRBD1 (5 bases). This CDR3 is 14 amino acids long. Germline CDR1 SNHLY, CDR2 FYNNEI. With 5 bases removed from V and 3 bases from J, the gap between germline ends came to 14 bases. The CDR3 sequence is CASSSSRVSYEQYF. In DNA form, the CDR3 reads TGTGCCAGCAGTTCCTCCAGGGTAAGCTACGAGCAGTACTTC.

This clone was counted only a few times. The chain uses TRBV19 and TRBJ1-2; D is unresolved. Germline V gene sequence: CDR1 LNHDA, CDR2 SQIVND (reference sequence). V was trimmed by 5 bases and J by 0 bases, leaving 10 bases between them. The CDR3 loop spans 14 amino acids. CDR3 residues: CASSPQSTNYGYTF. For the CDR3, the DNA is TGTGCCAGTAGTCCTCAGTCGACTAACTATGGCTACACCTTC.

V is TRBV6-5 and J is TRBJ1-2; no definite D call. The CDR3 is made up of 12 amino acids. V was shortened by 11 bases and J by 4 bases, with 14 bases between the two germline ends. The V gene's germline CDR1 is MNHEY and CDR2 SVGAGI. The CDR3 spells CADSLVGYGYTF. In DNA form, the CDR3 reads TGTGCCGATTCCCTTGTGGGCTATGGCTACACCTTC.